Shown below are 5 T cell receptor beta chains from a single sample sequenced in a study of memory CD4+ T cells and cytomegalovirus serostatus. Repertoires were generated with immunoSEQ multiplex PCR, while TCRdb's copy carries only in-frame clones and drops some. The data show about 50,000 clones, more than 70% seen once. Single viable CD3+CD4+CD8-CD45RO+ cells were sorted as the memory CD4+ T cells. Specimen: memory CD4+ T cells from blood. All receptors come from an adult in good health and CMV-seronegative.

The chain is built from TRBV11-3 and TRBJ2-2, with D possibly being TRBD2 (5 bases). CDR3 length equals 13 residues. Germline CDR1 and CDR2: SGHNT and YENEEA. Trimming stripped 3 bases from V and 5 bases from J, with 7 bases between. The CDR3 DNA follows: TGTGCCAGCAGCTTGAGGGTAACCGGGGAGCTGTTTTTT. Protein sequence: CASSLRVTGELFF. Filled out from reference TRBV11-3 and TRBJ2-2, the complete variable domain reads EAGVVQSPRYKIIEKKQPVAFWCNPISGHNTLYWYLQNLGQGPELLIRYENEEAVDDSQLPKDRFSAERLKGVDSTLKIQPAELGDSAVYLCASSLRVTGELFFGEGSRLTVL.

The J gene is TRBJ1-1, the V gene TRBV5-4, with D unresolved. The CDR3 runs 15 residues. V was shortened by 7 bases and J by 0 bases, with 16 bases between the two germline ends. Germline lookup yields CDR1 SGHNT and CDR2 YYREEE (reference sequence). The CDR3 nucleotides are TGTGCCAGCGTCAACTCAGAGGGTATGAACACTGAAGCTTTCTTT. It yields the protein CASVNSEGMNTEAFF.

This chain uses TRBV10-3 with TRBJ2-2; D is tentatively TRBD1 or TRBD2 (5 bases each). The germline V gene encodes CDR1 ENHRY and CDR2 SYGVKD. The CDR3 spans 14 residues. Deletions cut 6 bases from V and 0 bases from J, with 8 bases between. As DNA, the CDR3 is TGTGCCATCAGAAGAGGGGCGAACACCGGGGAGCTGTTTTTT. It encodes CAIRRGANTGELFF.

The rearrangement uses TRBV4-1 and TRBJ2-7; 9 nucleotides line up with TRBD1. The V and J ends lost 0 bases and 7 bases, in that order; junction bases with no gene match: 7. This CDR3 spans 15 amino acids. Germline loops: CDR1 MGHRA, CDR2 YSYEKL. This CDR3 reads CASSQDGTGRGEQYF. Written as DNA, the CDR3 is TGCGCCAGCAGCCAAGATGGGACAGGGAGAGGGGAGCAGTACTTC.

The chain is built from TRBV10-1 and TRBJ2-2; 8 bases map to TRBD1. The J segment lost 0 bases and the V segment lost 6 bases, leaving 9 bases of the junction unmatched. The CDR3 sequence is 17 residues long. Germline CDR1 WNHNN, CDR2 SYGVQD (reference sequence). The CDR3 bases are TGCGCCAGCAGGGCGGGACAGGTGAGCTCGAACACCGGGGAGCTGTTTTTT. It is translated as CASRAGQVSSNTGELFF.